Listed below are T cell receptor beta chains from one sample, sequenced in a study of blood T cell repertoires in COVID-19. This table comes from immunoSEQ multiplex PCR, and its TCRdb copy is limited to in-frame clones, with some not included. This sample has a few hundred thousand clones, with roughly 89% found just once. Sequencing used peripheral blood. The receptor source for this set is a middle-aged woman with COVID-19, enrolled during active disease. The CDR3 runs from the conserved cysteine through the conserved F or W. Each record gives: D gene, clone size, V gene, J gene, CDR3 protein, CDR3 DNA. The D gene is left open where the match is weak. Only some rows state a clone size, as once, few, many or a class for expanded clones.

-	-	TRBV27	TRBJ2-7	CASGQGVWEQYF	TGTGCCAGCGGGCAGGGCGTGTGGGAGCAGTACTTC
-	-	TRBV7-7	TRBJ2-1	CASSLEGDSSYNEQFF	TGTGCTAGCAGCTTAGAGGGAGATAGCTCCTACAATGAGCAGTTCTTC
TRBD1	-	TRBV7-9	TRBJ2-5	CASSLRQGAGETQYF	TGTGCCAGCAGCTTGCGTCAGGGGGCGGGGGAGACCCAGTACTTC
-	few	TRBV7-9	TRBJ1-5	CASSLTGSNQPQHF	TGTGCCAGCAGCCTGACAGGTAGCAATCAGCCCCAGCATTTT
-	once	TRBV7-8	TRBJ2-2	CASSLRFGGINTGELFF	TGTGCCAGCAGCTTACGTTTTGGGGGCATAAACACCGGGGAGCTGTTTTTT
-	-	TRBV15	TRBJ2-7	CATSRDPAGMGYEQYF	TGTGCCACCAGCAGAGATCCGGCAGGTATGGGCTACGAGCAGTACTTC
TRBD1	-	TRBV27	TRBJ1-2	CASSLAGGEISGYTF	TGTGCCAGCAGTCTAGCAGGGGGCGAGATCAGCGGCTACACCTTC
TRBD2	once	TRBV5-4	TRBJ2-3	CASSSGLAGSTDTQYF	TGTGCCAGCAGCTCAGGACTAGCGGGGAGCACAGATACGCAGTATTTT
TRBD1	few	TRBV5-1	TRBJ1-1	CASNRGADWNTEAFF	TGCGCCAGCAACAGGGGGGCTGACTGGAACACTGAAGCTTTCTTT
-	-	TRBV30	TRBJ1-2	CAFYPRGAFYGYTF	TGTGCCTTTTATCCTCGCGGGGCCTTCTATGGCTACACCTTC
TRBD1	once	TRBV29-1	TRBJ1-1	CSGGQGLGTEAFF	TGCAGCGGGGGACAGGGGTTGGGCACTGAAGCTTTCTTT
TRBD2	once	TRBV6-4	TRBJ2-3	CASSLAGGPDTQYF	TGTGCCAGCAGTTTAGCGGGGGGCCCAGATACGCAGTATTTT
-	-	TRBV7-5	TRBJ2-7	CARSLGTHSEQYF	TGTGCCAGAAGCTTAGGCACCCACTCCGAGCAGTACTTC
TRBD1	-	TRBV28	TRBJ2-5	CASSFLRGLRQETQYF	TGTGCCAGCAGTTTTTTGAGGGGGCTTAGGCAAGAGACCCAGTACTTC
-	-	TRBV30	TRBJ1-1	CASPQDKMNTEAFF	TGTGCCTCTCCCCAGGACAAAATGAACACTGAAGCTTTCTTT
TRBD1	-	TRBV28	TRBJ1-5	CASRKSGGLNQPQHF	TGTGCCAGCAGAAAATCAGGGGGACTGAATCAGCCCCAGCATTTT
TRBD1	few	TRBV7-2	TRBJ1-5	CASSSRTGIQPQHF	TGTGCCAGCAGTTCCCGGACAGGGATACAGCCCCAGCATTTT
-	-	TRBV19	TRBJ2-3	CASSIVGPSGTDTQYF	TGTGCCAGTAGCATCGTGGGTCCCTCGGGTACAGATACGCAGTATTTT
TRBD2	-	TRBV18	TRBJ2-7	CASSPFQAELAGGKQYF	TGTGCCAGCTCACCATTCCAGGCAGAGCTAGCGGGAGGAAAGCAGTACTTC
-	-	TRBV7-2	TRBJ1-1	CASSLPEEGQNTEAFF	TGTGCCAGCAGTTTGCCCGAGGAAGGACAAAACACTGAAGCTTTCTTT
-	-	TRBV30	TRBJ1-2	CAWSVTGYGYTF	TGTGCCTGGAGTGTAACGGGGTATGGCTACACCTTC
TRBD1	-	TRBV30	TRBJ1-5	CAWGDRGDQPQHF	TGTGCCTGGGGGGACAGGGGCGATCAGCCCCAGCATTTT
-	-	TRBV30	TRBJ1-4	CAWTPVATNEKLFF	TGTGCCTGGACCCCGGTGGCAACTAATGAAAAACTGTTTTTT